The rows below give T cell receptor beta chains drawn from one sample of a study of blood T cells in healthy people across ages. TCRdb re-called the 5' RACE reads through MiXCR, storing one row per CDR3 protein. The sample contains 780,000 or so distinct CDR3 sequences, about 53% of which appear only once. Sample: blood. Receptor source: a man older than 75 in good health. Each CDR3 is given with its conserved first and last residue. D genes are given only for firm matches. Not all rows give a size; the values are once, few, many and, for expanded clones, a class.

clone_size,j_call,d_call,v_call,cdr3_aa,cdr3_nt
once,TRBJ2-6,TRBD1,TRBV12-3/TRBV12-4,CASSSQTGSISGASVLTF,TGTGCCAGCAGTTCCCAGACAGGGAGTATCTCTGGGGCCAGCGTCCTGACTTTC
.,TRBJ1-4,.,TRBV12-3/TRBV12-4,CASSPRGILNEKLFF,TGTGCCAGCAGTCCGCGCGGGATACTCAATGAAAAACTGTTTTTT
.,TRBJ2-3,.,TRBV5-5,CASSGVEGPPDTQYF,TGTGCCAGCAGCGGGGTGGAGGGCCCACCAGATACGCAGTATTTT
.,TRBJ2-3,TRBD2,TRBV19,CASSIDGAGGPPDTQYF,TGTGCCAGTAGTATAGATGGGGCGGGAGGGCCCCCAGATACGCAGTATTTT
.,TRBJ2-5,TRBD2,TRBV28,CASSTRDGEGETQYF,TGTGCCAGCAGCACCCGGGACGGGGAGGGTGAGACCCAGTACTTC
.,TRBJ2-1,TRBD2,TRBV15,CATSRTSGGYNEQFF,TGTGCCACCAGCAGAACCAGCGGGGGGTACAATGAGCAGTTCTTC
.,TRBJ2-1,TRBD2,TRBV9,CASSVEKWLAGVGNEQFF,TGTGCCAGCAGCGTAGAGAAATGGTTAGCGGGAGTGGGGAATGAGCAGTTCTTC
.,TRBJ2-7,TRBD2,TRBV11-2,CASSLRGLAGDPYEQYF,TGTGCCAGCAGCTTAAGGGGACTAGCGGGAGACCCCTACGAGCAGTACTTC
once,TRBJ2-2,TRBD2,TRBV27,CASSLFLAGGGTGELFF,TGTGCCAGCAGTTTATTCCTAGCGGGAGGGGGTACCGGGGAGCTGTTTTTT
.,TRBJ2-7,TRBD2,TRBV15,CATSRGSTSGIYEQYF,TGTGCCACCAGCAGAGGTTCTACTAGCGGGATATACGAGCAGTACTTC
.,TRBJ2-6,.,TRBV7-9,CASSLDGAGANVLTF,TGTGCCAGCAGCTTAGACGGGGCAGGGGCCAACGTCCTGACTTTC
.,TRBJ1-1,TRBD1,TRBV29-1,CSAAGQGIGDTEAFF,TGCAGCGCAGCGGGACAGGGTATTGGGGACACTGAAGCTTTCTTT
.,TRBJ2-5,.,TRBV5-1,CASSAGMGETQYF,TGCGCCAGCAGCGCGGGGATGGGAGAGACTCAGTACTTC
.,TRBJ1-2,TRBD1,TRBV6-1,CASRNRQGWYDTF,TGTGCCAGCAGAAACCGACAGGGGTGGTATGACACCTTC
few,TRBJ2-1,TRBD2,TRBV20-1,CSASSRSGSFNEQFF,TGCAGTGCCAGCTCCCGTAGCGGGAGCTTCAATGAGCAGTTCTTC
once,TRBJ2-7,TRBD2,TRBV18,CASSRTSAKYEQYF,TGTGCCAGCTCACGGACTAGCGCGAAGTACGAGCAGTACTTC
once,TRBJ2-1,.,TRBV7-3,CASSSASLGANGQFF,TGTGCCAGCAGCTCTGCGTCCCTAGGAGCCAATGGGCAGTTCTTC
.,TRBJ2-2,TRBD1,TRBV9,CASSVARGTGSTGELFF,TGTGCCAGCAGCGTAGCTCGTGGGACAGGGAGCACCGGGGAGCTGTTTTTT
.,TRBJ2-5,.,TRBV12-3/TRBV12-4,CASSSQGAGVQYF,TGTGCCAGCAGCTCGCAGGGGGCGGGGGTCCAGTACTTC
.,TRBJ2-5,.,TRBV29-1,CSVPLGPDLLTQETQYF,TGCAGCGTTCCGCTGGGCCCGGACCTATTAACGCAAGAGACCCAGTACTTC
.,TRBJ2-7,TRBD2,TRBV5-1,CASSLERTSGSYEQYF,TGCGCCAGCAGCCTCGAGAGGACTAGCGGGAGCTACGAGCAGTACTTC
.,TRBJ2-1,.,TRBV6-1,CAILGVVRNEQFF,TGTGCTATCCTGGGGGTCGTGCGGAATGAGCAGTTCTTC
.,TRBJ2-1,.,TRBV15,CATSGDRYYNEQFF,TGTGCCACCAGCGGAGACAGGTACTACAATGAGCAGTTCTTC
.,TRBJ2-2,.,TRBV12-3/TRBV12-4,CARSLRGGTGELFF,TGTGCCCGCAGTTTGAGAGGGGGGACCGGGGAGCTGTTTTTT
.,TRBJ1-2,.,TRBV2,CASSPLRGYGYTF,TGTGCCAGCAGTCCCCTAAGGGGCTATGGCTACACCTTC
.,TRBJ2-5,TRBD2,TRBV20-1,CSASIGGGFIQETQYF,TGCAGTGCTAGTATCGGGGGGGGATTTATCCAAGAGACCCAGTACTTC
.,TRBJ1-5,.,TRBV6-6,CASSYRAGNQPQHF,TGTGCCAGCAGTTACAGGGCGGGCAATCAGCCCCAGCATTTT
.,TRBJ2-3,.,TRBV14,CAGSQDFPRIGQYF,TGTGCCGGCAGCCAAGATTTCCCCCGAATCGGGCAGTATTTT
few,TRBJ1-4,TRBD1,TRBV27,CASSGLTGANEKLFF,TGTGCCAGCAGTGGACTGACAGGGGCTAATGAAAAACTGTTTTTT
.,TRBJ2-1,TRBD2,TRBV5-5,CACKGGRSYNEQFF,TGTGCCTGCAAGGGAGGGAGATCCTACAATGAGCAGTTCTTC
.,TRBJ1-2,TRBD1,TRBV2,CASRRGTGRGYTF,TGTGCCAGCAGGAGGGGGACAGGACGGGGCTACACCTTC
.,TRBJ2-1,TRBD2,TRBV18,CASSPVPSGRVYNEQFF,TGTGCCAGCTCACCAGTCCCTAGCGGGAGAGTTTACAATGAGCAGTTCTTC
once,TRBJ2-4,TRBD1,TRBV20-1,CSARGQGKNIQYF,TGCAGTGCTAGGGGACAGGGTAAAAACATTCAGTACTTC
.,TRBJ2-1,.,TRBV11-3,CASSSQMRRNEQFF,TGTGCCAGCAGCTCCCAAATGAGGCGCAATGAGCAGTTCTTC
few,TRBJ2-7,.,TRBV4-1,CASSQELGSYEQYF,TGCGCCAGCAGCCAAGAACTGGGATCCTACGAGCAGTACTTC
.,TRBJ1-2,TRBD1,TRBV25-1,CASSENNRGPGYTF,TGTGCCAGCAGTGAAAATAACAGGGGCCCTGGCTACACCTTC
.,TRBJ2-1,.,TRBV11-2,CASSLRGGERFNEQFF,TGTGCCAGCAGCTTAAGGGGCGGGGAGAGGTTCAATGAGCAGTTCTTC
once,TRBJ2-7,TRBD2,TRBV10-2,CASSEPVGRAGGALYEQYF,TGCGCCAGCAGTGAGCCCGTAGGACGAGCGGGAGGAGCCCTCTACGAGCAGTACTTC
.,TRBJ2-3,.,TRBV12-3/TRBV12-4,CASKDAASATSTDTQYF,TGTGCCAGCAAAGACGCGGCTAGCGCTACCAGCACAGATACGCAGTATTTT
few,TRBJ1-2,.,TRBV29-1,CSVDRTGYTF,TGCAGCGTGGACCGTACCGGCTACACCTTC
few,TRBJ2-5,TRBD2,TRBV29-1,CSVDTPGGETQYF,TGCAGCGTTGACACCCCGGGAGGAGAGACCCAGTACTTC
.,TRBJ2-7,TRBD2,TRBV29-1,CSVPGGAGGPYEQYF,TGCAGCGTTCCAGGAGGGGCGGGAGGGCCCTACGAGCAGTACTTC
.,TRBJ1-2,.,TRBV20-1,CSATPPSPNYGYTF,TGCAGTGCCACGCCCCCCTCCCCCAACTATGGCTACACCTTC